This T cell receptor beta chain is drawn from a study of shared T cell receptors in the human thymus. From germline, CDR1 is SGHRS and CDR2 YFSETQ. CDR3 size: 14 residues. The data were produced by immunoSEQ multiplex PCR, yet TCRdb's version contains in-frame clones alone and is incomplete. The sample contains about 660,000 clones, around 89% of which appear only once. Remarks on this clone: A junction boundary mismatches the germline segment, possibly from a read error.

The sample also formed part of further work on human thymus T cells. As reported in that work: Having corrective surgery for congenital heart defects, healthy Finnish infants were the ones who donated. Corrective cardiac operations yielded the resected thymus tissue. Biased V and J segment usage appeared in thymus and peripheral blood. Unrelated people showed highly overlapping thymic repertoires, related research reported.

The sequenced material came from thymocytes. This clonotype was obtained from a boy under three years old with a congenital heart defect. V is TRBV5-1 and J is TRBJ1-1, with D perhaps TRBD1 (5 bases). CDR3 coding DNA: TGCGCCAGAAGCTTGGCCGGACAGAACACTGAAGCTTTCTTT. Translated, it gives CARSLAGQNTEAFF.